The source of this T cell receptor (beta chain) is a study of human T cells and chemical hapten exposure. Across the study: 2% DPC was applied to around 2 cm by around 2 cm of upper inner arm skin for sensitization.

V was cut by 7 bases and J by 0 bases, with 16 bases left in between. The length of the CDR3 is 16 residues. CDR1 is SNHLY, CDR2 FYNNEI, per germline. This clonotype was seen many times. TCRdb ran MiXCR on the RACE reads and lists one entry per CDR3 protein. The table includes more than 80,000 distinct CDR3 sequences, approximately 12% detected once. Time point indicated: pre-sensitization, week 0. Treatment in this sample: therapeutic diphenylcyclopropenone sensitization with weekly scalp DPC. Patients had alopecia, were aged 18 to 70, and were not pregnant. The sequence derives from a woman aged 45-59 years with alopecia areata. Some clones in this sample may be carry-over from other donors' samples. The chain employs TRBV2 and TRBJ2-4, with D tentatively TRBD2 (5 bases). Sequences were derived from whole blood, sampled in connection with sensitization to the hapten diphenylcyclopropenone (DPC). DNA for the CDR3: TGTGCCAGCACCGAACGGGATGACCTAGCCAAAAACATTCAGTACTTC. It encodes CASTERDDLAKNIQYF.